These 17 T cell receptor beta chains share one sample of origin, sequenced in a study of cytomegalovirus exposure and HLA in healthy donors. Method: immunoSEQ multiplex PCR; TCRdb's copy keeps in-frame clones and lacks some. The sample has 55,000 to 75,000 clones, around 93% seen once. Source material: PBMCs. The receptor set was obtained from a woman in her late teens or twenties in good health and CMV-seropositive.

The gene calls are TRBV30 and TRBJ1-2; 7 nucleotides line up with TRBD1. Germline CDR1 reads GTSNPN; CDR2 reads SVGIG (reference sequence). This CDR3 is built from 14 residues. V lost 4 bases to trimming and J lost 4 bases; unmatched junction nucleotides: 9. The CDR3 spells CAWTPDRDSYGYTF. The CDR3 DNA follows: TGTGCCTGGACCCCCGACCGGGACAGCTATGGCTACACCTTC.

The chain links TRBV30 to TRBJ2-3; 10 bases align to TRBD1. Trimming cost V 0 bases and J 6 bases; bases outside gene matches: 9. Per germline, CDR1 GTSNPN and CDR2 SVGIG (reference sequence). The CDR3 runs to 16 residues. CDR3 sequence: CAWSVRDRGGRDTQYF. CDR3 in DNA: TGTGCCTGGAGTGTCCGGGACAGGGGAGGTAGGGATACGCAGTATTTT.

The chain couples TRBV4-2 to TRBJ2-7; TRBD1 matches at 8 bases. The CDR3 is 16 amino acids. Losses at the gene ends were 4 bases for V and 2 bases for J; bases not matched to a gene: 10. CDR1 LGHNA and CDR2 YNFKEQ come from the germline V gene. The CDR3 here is CASSLLGGDRTYEQYF. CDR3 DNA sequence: TGTGCCAGCAGCCTGCTTGGAGGGGACAGGACCTACGAGCAGTACTTC.

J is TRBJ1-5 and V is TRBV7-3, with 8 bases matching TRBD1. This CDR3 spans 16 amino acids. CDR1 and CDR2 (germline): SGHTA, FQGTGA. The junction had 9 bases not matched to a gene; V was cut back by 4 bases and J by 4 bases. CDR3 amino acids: CASSCDIYRGNQPQHF. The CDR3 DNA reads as TGTGCCAGCAGCTGCGACATTTACAGGGGGAATCAGCCCCAGCATTTT.

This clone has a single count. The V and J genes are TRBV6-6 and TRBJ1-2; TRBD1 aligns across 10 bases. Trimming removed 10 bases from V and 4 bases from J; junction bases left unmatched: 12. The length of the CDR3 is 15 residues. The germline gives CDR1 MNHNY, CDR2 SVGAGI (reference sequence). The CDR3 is CATRDRGFSGYGYTF. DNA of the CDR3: TGTGCCACCCGGGACAGGGGATTTAGTGGCTATGGCTACACCTTC.

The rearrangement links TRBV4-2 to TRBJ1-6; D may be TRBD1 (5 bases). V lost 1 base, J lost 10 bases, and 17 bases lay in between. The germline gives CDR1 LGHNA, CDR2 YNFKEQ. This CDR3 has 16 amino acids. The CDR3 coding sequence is TGTGCCAGCAGCCAAGCCCTGGGGCAGATTCCGTCACCCCTCCACTTT. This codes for CASSQALGQIPSPLHF.

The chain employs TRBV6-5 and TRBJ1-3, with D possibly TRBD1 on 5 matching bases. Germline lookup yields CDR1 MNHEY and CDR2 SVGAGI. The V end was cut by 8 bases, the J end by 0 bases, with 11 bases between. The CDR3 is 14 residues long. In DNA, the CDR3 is TGTGCCAGCGGACGGGGGAGCTCTGGAAACACCATATATTTT. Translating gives CASGRGSSGNTIYF.

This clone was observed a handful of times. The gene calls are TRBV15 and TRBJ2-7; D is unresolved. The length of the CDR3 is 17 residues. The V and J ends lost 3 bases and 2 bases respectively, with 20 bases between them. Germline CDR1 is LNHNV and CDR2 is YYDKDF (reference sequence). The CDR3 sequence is CATSREPTLDQPYEQYF. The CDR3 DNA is TGTGCCACCAGCAGGGAACCGACACTTGACCAACCCTACGAGCAGTACTTC.

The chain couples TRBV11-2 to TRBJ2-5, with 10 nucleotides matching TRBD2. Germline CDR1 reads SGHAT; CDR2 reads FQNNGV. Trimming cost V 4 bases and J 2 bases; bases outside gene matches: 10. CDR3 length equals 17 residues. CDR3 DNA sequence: TGTGCCAGCAGCTATCGTTCGGGACTAGCGCAACAAGAGACCCAGTACTTC. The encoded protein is CASSYRSGLAQQETQYF.

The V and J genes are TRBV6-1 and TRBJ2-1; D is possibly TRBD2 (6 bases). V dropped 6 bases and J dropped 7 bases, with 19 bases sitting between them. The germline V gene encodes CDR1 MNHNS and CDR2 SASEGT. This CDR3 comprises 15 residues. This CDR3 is CASSPGRRSINEQFF. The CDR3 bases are TGTGCCAGCAGCCCAGGGAGGCGATCCATTAATGAGCAGTTCTTC.

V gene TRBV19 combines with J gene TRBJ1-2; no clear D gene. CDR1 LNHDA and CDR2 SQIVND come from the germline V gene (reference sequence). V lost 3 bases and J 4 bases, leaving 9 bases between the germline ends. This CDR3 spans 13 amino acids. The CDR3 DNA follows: TGTGCCAGTAGTATCGGTTCGCTCTATGGCTACACCTTC. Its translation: CASSIGSLYGYTF.

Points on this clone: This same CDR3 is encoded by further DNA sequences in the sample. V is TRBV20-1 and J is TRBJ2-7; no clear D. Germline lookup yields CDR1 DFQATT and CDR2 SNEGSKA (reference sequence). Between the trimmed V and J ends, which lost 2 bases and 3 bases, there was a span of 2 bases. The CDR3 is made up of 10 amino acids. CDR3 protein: CSARLYEQYF. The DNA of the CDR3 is TGCAGTGCTAGACTCTACGAGCAGTACTTC.

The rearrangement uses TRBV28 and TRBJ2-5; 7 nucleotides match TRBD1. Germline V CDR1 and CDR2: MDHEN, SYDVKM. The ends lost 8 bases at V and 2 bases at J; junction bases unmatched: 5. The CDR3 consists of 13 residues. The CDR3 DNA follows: TGTGCCAGCTACAGGGGCGGACAAGAGACCCAGTACTTC. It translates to CASYRGGQETQYF.

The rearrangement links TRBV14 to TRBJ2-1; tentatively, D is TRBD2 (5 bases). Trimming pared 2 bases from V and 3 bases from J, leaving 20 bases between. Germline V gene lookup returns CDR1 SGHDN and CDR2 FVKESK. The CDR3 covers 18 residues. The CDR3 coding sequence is TGTGCCAGCAGCCAAATGTCTAGCTGGACCCACTACTACAATGAGCAGTTCTTC. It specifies CASSQMSSWTHYYNEQFF.

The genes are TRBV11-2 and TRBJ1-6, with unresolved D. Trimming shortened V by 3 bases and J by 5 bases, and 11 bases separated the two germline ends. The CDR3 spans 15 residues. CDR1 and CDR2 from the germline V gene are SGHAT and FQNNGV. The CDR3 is CASSFVEGHNSPLHF. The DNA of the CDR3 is TGTGCCAGCAGCTTCGTCGAGGGCCATAATTCACCCCTCCACTTT.

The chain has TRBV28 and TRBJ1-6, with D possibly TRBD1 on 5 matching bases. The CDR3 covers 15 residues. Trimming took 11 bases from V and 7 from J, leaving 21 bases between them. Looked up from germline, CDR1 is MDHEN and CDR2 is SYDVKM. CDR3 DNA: TGTGCCTCCGAGGGGCGGGGACGGGGAAATTCACCCCTCCACTTT. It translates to CASEGRGRGNSPLHF.

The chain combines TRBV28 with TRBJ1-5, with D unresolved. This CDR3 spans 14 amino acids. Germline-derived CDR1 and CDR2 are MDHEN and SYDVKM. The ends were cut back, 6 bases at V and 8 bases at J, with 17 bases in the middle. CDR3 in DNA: TGTGCCAGCAGGGTTACGGGAAAAAGGGAGCCCCAGCATTTT. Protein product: CASRVTGKREPQHF.